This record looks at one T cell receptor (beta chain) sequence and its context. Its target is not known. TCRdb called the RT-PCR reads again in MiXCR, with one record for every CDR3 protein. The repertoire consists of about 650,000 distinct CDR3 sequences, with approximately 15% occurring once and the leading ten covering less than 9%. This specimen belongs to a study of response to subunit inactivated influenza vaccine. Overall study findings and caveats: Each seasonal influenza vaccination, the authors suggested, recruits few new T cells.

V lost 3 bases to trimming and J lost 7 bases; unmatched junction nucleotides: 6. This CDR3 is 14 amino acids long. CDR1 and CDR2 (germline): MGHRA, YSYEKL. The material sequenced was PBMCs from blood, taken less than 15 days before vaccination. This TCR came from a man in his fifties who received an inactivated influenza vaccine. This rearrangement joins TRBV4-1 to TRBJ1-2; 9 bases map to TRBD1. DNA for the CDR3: TGCGCCAGCAGCCAGGTGGGGACAGGGACTGGCTACACCTTC. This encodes CASSQVGTGTGYTF.